Presented here are 30 T cell receptor beta chains from one specimen sequenced in a study of T cell changes during pregnancy in multiple sclerosis. Profiled with immunoSEQ multiplex PCR; TCRdb holds only in-frame clones, not every one. The data contain about 25,000 clones, around nine tenths of them seen just once; the ten biggest clones take up about 12%. Sequences were derived from CD8+ T cells from peripheral blood mononuclear cells, sampled in the first trimester of pregnancy. These receptors originate from a female donor in good health, enrolled as a control in a pregnancy study.

The chain recombines TRBV9 with TRBJ1-4; D is perhaps TRBD1 (5 bases). CDR1 is SGDLS and CDR2 is YYNGEE in the germline V gene. Trimming removed 4 bases from V and 7 bases from J, with 17 bases in between. This CDR3 comprises 15 residues. This CDR3 reads CASSTTGGIGEKLFF. In DNA form, the CDR3 reads TGTGCCAGCAGCACAACGGGGGGGATTGGTGAAAAACTGTTTTTT.

A single count supports this clone. V and J are TRBV7-9 and TRBJ1-2; no firm D call. The CDR3 has 13 amino acids. Per germline, CDR1 SEHNR and CDR2 FQNEAQ (reference sequence). Trimming pared 1 base from V and 8 bases from J, leaving 11 bases between. In DNA form, the CDR3 reads TGTGCCAGCAGCTTAGTTCCCGAGCTCGGCTACACCTTC. Translation: CASSLVPELGYTF.

The chain uses TRBV9 and TRBJ2-2; D is unresolved. Looked up from germline, CDR1 is SGDLS and CDR2 is YYNGEE. CDR3 length: 13 residues. Trimming removed 0 bases from V and 5 bases from J, with 5 bases in between. The chain's CDR3 is CASSVATTGELFF. DNA for the CDR3: TGTGCCAGCAGCGTAGCGACTACCGGGGAGCTGTTTTTT.

This clone was found once. The chain combines TRBV11-3 with TRBJ2-2; D is ambiguous. Germline V gene lookup returns CDR1 SGHNT and CDR2 YENEEA. The CDR3 is made up of 16 amino acids. The germline V and J ends were trimmed by 4 bases and 2 bases, with 14 bases remaining between them. CDR3 nucleotide sequence: TGTGCCAGCAGCTCTAGGAACCGTCTTAACACCGGGGAGCTGTTTTTT. Its translation: CASSSRNRLNTGELFF.

The chain is built from TRBV20-1 and TRBJ1-1; D is possibly TRBD1 (5 bases). In germline, CDR1 is DFQATT, CDR2 SNEGSKA (reference sequence). This CDR3 comprises 11 residues. V lost 8 bases to trimming and J lost 2 bases, with 9 bases between them. In DNA form, the CDR3 reads TGCAGTACGGGGGTTAACACTGAAGCTTTCTTT. This sequence encodes CSTGVNTEAFF.

This clone showed up just once. J is TRBJ2-4 and V is TRBV19; 9 nucleotides agree with TRBD1. The CDR3 sequence is 15 residues long. The germline V gene encodes CDR1 LNHDA and CDR2 SQIVND (reference sequence). The junction had 10 bases not matched to a gene; V was cut back by 5 bases and J by 8 bases. The CDR3 is CASSSRDRARDIQYF. In DNA form, the CDR3 reads TGTGCCAGTAGTTCCCGGGACAGGGCCCGGGACATTCAGTACTTC.

V gene TRBV4-3 combines with J gene TRBJ2-7; 9 bases are shared with TRBD1. Germline CDR1 is LGHNA and CDR2 is YSLEER. V lost 3 bases, J lost 4 bases, and 4 bases stayed unmatched. The CDR3 has 14 amino acids. CDR3 protein: CASSQGGQGYEQYF. The DNA for the CDR3 is TGCGCCAGCAGCCAGGGGGGACAGGGTTACGAGCAGTACTTC.

This chain connects TRBV5-1 to TRBJ2-1, with 10 bases matching TRBD2. J was trimmed by 7 bases and V by 5 bases; bases with no gene match: 15. Germline V gene data show CDR1 as SGHRS and CDR2 as YFSETQ. This CDR3 has 17 residues. The CDR3 region is CASSGELIAGGYNEQFF. The CDR3 DNA sequence: TGCGCCAGCAGTGGGGAGTTGATAGCGGGGGGTTATAATGAGCAGTTCTTC. The entire variable domain, with the rest obtained from reference TRBV5-1 and TRBJ2-1, is as follows: KAGVTQTPRYLIKTRGQQVTLSCSPISGHRSVSWYQQTPGQGLQFLFEYFSETQRNKGNFPGRFSGRQFSNSRSEMNVSTLELGDSALYLCASSGELIAGGYNEQFFGPGTRLTVL.

V gene TRBV27 combines with J gene TRBJ2-3; 13 nucleotides agree with TRBD2. The CDR3 extends over 13 amino acids. The germline V gene has CDR1 MNHEY and CDR2 SMNVEV (reference sequence). V lost 5 bases and J lost 10; bases outside the gene matches: 3. In DNA, the CDR3 is TGTGCCAGCAGTACTAGCGGGGGGGCTGCGCAGTATTTT. It encodes CASSTSGGAAQYF.

J is TRBJ2-2 and V is TRBV4-2; TRBD2 might be the D (6 bases). The CDR3 is made up of 15 amino acids. Trimming stripped 1 base from V and 5 bases from J, with 11 bases between. Germline-derived CDR1 and CDR2 are LGHNA and YNFKEQ. CDR3 coding DNA: TGTGCCAGCAGCCAAGCAGGAGGGGAGACCGGGGAGCTGTTTTTT. Translating gives CASSQAGGETGELFF.

The chain uses TRBV5-1 and TRBJ2-2; 8 positions match TRBD1. The CDR3 length is 15 residues. The V segment lost 4 bases and the J segment 4 bases; nucleotides outside the gene matches: 6. CDR1 is SGHRS, CDR2 YFSETQ, per germline. This CDR3 is CASSPGTGTTGELFF. For the CDR3, the DNA is TGCGCCAGCAGCCCCGGGACAGGCACCACCGGGGAGCTGTTTTTT.

In its sample, this clone was seen once. The chain combines TRBV7-6 with TRBJ1-2, with 9 bases identical to TRBD1. Germline loops: CDR1 SGHVS, CDR2 FNYEAQ. The CDR3 consists of 15 residues. V trimming: 5 bases; J trimming: 4 bases; junction bases outside the gene matches: 8. The CDR3 DNA follows: TGTGCCAGCAGCCCGGGACAGGGCGGGGGCTATGGCTACACCTTC. Translated: CASSPGQGGGYGYTF.

V is TRBV27 and J is TRBJ2-2, with 8 bases matching TRBD1. V gave up 5 bases and J gave up 0 bases; unmatched junction bases: 5. Germline CDR1 is MNHEY and CDR2 is SMNVEV (reference sequence). This CDR3 has 16 residues. Here the CDR3 DNA reads TGTGCCAGCAGTATCCAGGGGGCTGCGAACACCGGGGAGCTGTTTTTT. Translating gives CASSIQGAANTGELFF.

The chain employs TRBV2 and TRBJ2-7; 7 positions agree with TRBD1. The CDR3 totals 13 residues. Germline trimming cut 6 bases from V and 2 bases from J; bases unmatched to any gene: 4. The germline gives CDR1 SNHLY, CDR2 FYNNEI. CDR3: CASRNRGTYEQYF. The DNA for the CDR3 is TGTGCCAGCAGAAACAGGGGTACCTACGAGCAGTACTTC.

This chain joins TRBV10-3 and TRBJ2-2; 10 positions agree with TRBD2. This CDR3 is built from 17 residues. The J segment lost 3 bases and the V segment lost 0 bases, leaving 4 bases of the junction unmatched. CDR1 and CDR2 from the germline V gene are ENHRY and SYGVKD. In DNA form, the CDR3 reads TGTGCCATCAGTGAGTCGGAAGCGGGAGGGTACACCGGGGAGCTGTTTTTT. It codes for CAISESEAGGYTGELFF.

The rearrangement uses TRBV5-1 and TRBJ2-2; tentatively, D is TRBD2 (6 bases). This CDR3 region has 15 residues. The ends were cut back, 0 bases at V and 1 base at J, with 7 bases in the middle. In germline, CDR1 is SGHRS, CDR2 YFSETQ. The CDR3 spells CASSLVEGNTGELFF. Here the CDR3 DNA reads TGCGCCAGCAGCTTGGTGGAGGGGAACACCGGGGAGCTGTTTTTT.

The V and J genes are TRBV4-1 and TRBJ2-3, with a tentative D call TRBD2 (5 bases). The CDR3 loop spans 16 amino acids. CDR1 and CDR2 from the germline V gene are MGHRA and YSYEKL. Trimming took off 4 bases at V and 7 bases at J, with 21 bases between the two ends. CDR3 sequence (DNA): TGCGCCAGCAGCCTGCTAGCTGTCCCCTTATGGTATACGCAGTATTTT. Protein: CASSLLAVPLWYTQYF.

The CDR3 nucleotides are TGCGCCAGCAGCCCCGTCCGGGCTAGCGGGGGGTACACCACTGCAGAGACCCAGTACTTC. Translating gives CASSPVRASGGYTTAETQYF. The chain carries TRBV4-1 and TRBJ2-5; 11 bases match TRBD2. The CDR3 is 20 residues long. The trim removed 4 bases at V and 4 bases at J, leaving 20 bases unmatched. CDR1 is MGHRA and CDR2 is YSYEKL in the germline V gene.

The chain has TRBV10-3 and TRBJ2-1; TRBD2 aligns across 9 bases. Trimming took 0 bases from V and 5 from J; bases not matched to a gene: 8. CDR3 length: 17 amino acids. Germline CDR1 reads ENHRY; CDR2 reads SYGVKD. CDR3 DNA: TGTGCCATCAGTGAGTCGGCGGCTAGCGGGGATAACAATGAGCAGTTCTTC. It encodes CAISESAASGDNNEQFF.

The chain recombines TRBV2 with TRBJ2-7; D perhaps matches TRBD2 (5 bases). The CDR3 consists of 14 residues. From germline, CDR1 is SNHLY and CDR2 FYNNEI. V was pared by 5 bases and J by 3 bases, with 14 bases between. The CDR3: CASSHPSRDYEQYF. In DNA form, the CDR3 reads TGTGCCAGCAGTCATCCCTCGAGGGACTACGAGCAGTACTTC.

V usage is TRBV28 and J usage is TRBJ2-7; a possible D gene is TRBD2 (6 bases). Trimming cost V 2 bases and J 3 bases, with 17 bases left between them. The germline CDR1 and CDR2 sequences are MDHEN and SYDVKM. The CDR3 consists of 16 residues. Written as DNA, the CDR3 is TGTGCCAGCAGTTTAGGAGTTGGCGGGACCCTCTACGAGCAGTACTTC. Translation: CASSLGVGGTLYEQYF.

V usage is TRBV27 and J usage is TRBJ2-3; 8 nucleotides line up with TRBD1. Trimming at V came to 4 bases and at J to 3 bases, leaving 12 bases not matched to a gene. This CDR3 comprises 17 residues. CDR1 is MNHEY and CDR2 is SMNVEV in the germline V gene (reference sequence). In DNA, the CDR3 is TGTGCCAGCAGTTCGTTGCTACTTCAGGGGGCAACAGATACGCAGTATTTT. Its translation is CASSSLLLQGATDTQYF.

The chain joins TRBV7-9 to TRBJ2-1; tentatively, D is TRBD2 (6 bases). V was trimmed by 3 bases and J by 9 bases, leaving 15 bases between them. The CDR3 is 14 residues long. Germline values: CDR1 SEHNR, CDR2 FQNEAQ (reference sequence). The CDR3: CASSLVGRELEQFF. Here the CDR3 DNA reads TGTGCCAGCAGCTTGGTGGGGCGGGAACTTGAGCAGTTCTTC.

The chain joins TRBV6-1 to TRBJ2-5, with TRBD2 identical over 10 bases. Germline V gene sequence: CDR1 MNHNS, CDR2 SASEGT. The CDR3 totals 15 residues. J gave up 1 base and V 4 bases, and 3 bases lay outside the gene matches. CDR3 sequence: CASSGLAGAQETQYF. The DNA for the CDR3 is TGTGCCAGCAGTGGACTAGCGGGCGCCCAAGAGACCCAGTACTTC.

The J gene is TRBJ2-7, the V gene TRBV6-6, with D unresolved. The CDR3 length is 12 residues. With 4 bases removed from V and 5 bases from J, the gap between germline ends came to 9 bases. Germline V CDR1 and CDR2: MNHNY, SVGAGI (reference sequence). The CDR3 sequence: CASSSLNDEQYF. CDR3 DNA: TGTGCCAGCAGTTCCTTAAATGACGAGCAGTACTTC.

The chain has TRBV6-4 and TRBJ2-1, with TRBD2 matching 12 bases. The CDR3 runs 15 residues. V lost 6 bases, J lost 8 bases, and 8 bases stayed unmatched. Germline V gene data show CDR1 as MRHNA and CDR2 as SNTAGT. CDR3 coding DNA: TGTGCCAGCAGGCACCTAGCGGGGGGGCCCGATGAGCAGTTCTTC. This translates into CASRHLAGGPDEQFF.

The CDR3 DNA follows: TGTGCCAGCAGCAAAAAAACAGGGGGCTACGAGCAGTACTTC. Encoded protein: CASSKKTGGYEQYF. The rearrangement joins TRBV21-1 to TRBJ2-7; the D call in the table, TRBD1, was not verified against the DNA. TRBV21-1 is an annotated pseudogene. CDR3 length equals 14 residues.

This chain links TRBV6-1 with TRBJ2-3, with TRBD2 matching 12 bases. The germline gives CDR1 MNHNS, CDR2 SASEGT. The J segment lost 4 bases and the V segment lost 6 bases, leaving 5 bases of the junction unmatched. CDR3 length equals 15 residues. CDR3 loop: CASSPSGGGSDTQYF. The CDR3 region has the DNA TGTGCCAGCAGCCCTAGCGGGGGGGGCTCAGATACGCAGTATTTT.

The chain recombines TRBV6-5 with TRBJ1-5; D not resolved. Trimming took 6 bases from V and 7 from J, leaving 16 bases between them. Germline-derived CDR1 and CDR2 are MNHEY and SVGAGI. This CDR3 is built from 14 residues. The CDR3 coding sequence is TGTGCCAGCAGCCCGTCTCTAGGTGAGCAGCCCCAGCATTTT. Encoded protein: CASSPSLGEQPQHF.

The chain links TRBV28 to TRBJ2-3, with TRBD2 matching 9 bases. CDR3 length: 15 residues. The J segment lost 3 bases and the V segment lost 3 bases, leaving 4 bases of the junction unmatched. CDR1 and CDR2 (germline): MDHEN, SYDVKM. The CDR3 nucleotides read TGTGCCAGCAGTTTGATAGCGGGGGCTACAGATACGCAGTATTTT. The encoded protein is CASSLIAGATDTQYF.